This TCR beta chain was recorded in a study of blood T cell repertoires in COVID-19 (dated by TCRdb to 2020 to 2021). Study-level background: The collaborator samples originated in the United States, Italy and Spain and spanned the acute and convalescent phases of COVID-19. Where available, HLA class I and class II types were obtained from metadata supplied by the sample provider rather than from assay-based typing. The repertoires were made available in a free public database intended to serve as a resource for research on the immune response to SARS-CoV-2. The samples were drawn from two sources: the first 160 participants of the ongoing ImmuneRACE study, and over 950 subjects contributed by 6 global collaborators. The material from the prospective study consisted of cDNA or gDNA derived from T cells, B-cell-depleted T cells, or PBMCs. Subjects who had been exposed to COVID-19, were actively infected with it, or had recovered from it provided the deeply sampled blood TCRbeta repertoires that made up the dataset. Nearly every sample came with metadata listing a de-identified subject ID, COVID-19 status, age in years and sex.

TCRbeta CDR3 regions were amplified from genomic DNA using the immunoSEQ Assay, a bias-controlled multiplex PCR. The published analysis was carried out like this. Within the assay, amplification of reference gene primers was used to estimate how many nucleated cells each sample contained. To quantify the absolute abundance of each unique TCRbeta CDR3 rearrangement, sequence reads were collapsed and filtered. For each sample, productive Simpson clonality was calculated as the square root of Simpson's diversity index over productive rearrangements. TCRdb took this table from immuneACCESS and kept in-frame rearrangements with V and J called. Such tables lack part of the clones; where checked against another copy, unresolved V genes explain under half of the gap, and the rest is unexplained. That table is the source of V, J and clone size, and D and trimming were worked out from the DNA. This sample gives about 310,000 clones in total; more than 75% of them show up just once. The top ten clones comprise 1% to 1.5% of the sample.

Collaborating institutions collected whole blood in K2EDTA tubes following their own protocols. For TCRbeta analysis, collaborators shipped samples as frozen whole blood, isolated PBMCs, or DNA extracted from either of those sample types. Beyond this particular receptor, the publication reports: Clinical and demographic metadata were provided uncurated, with the amount varying by source and participant.

From the germline V gene, CDR1 is SNHLY and CDR2 is FYNNEI. The CDR3 goes from the cysteine to the phenylalanine over 14 residues. CDR3 DNA is the only sequence kept; it has 42 bases, read in frame from the first base. Trimming takes 0 bases from V and 2 bases from J, and the germline ends sit 5 bases apart. A note on this clone: Its antigen is not yet known. Base qualities are not provided; no much larger clone lies one nucleotide away.

The TCR sequence derives from a man between 70 and 80 years old with acute or convalescent COVID-19. Sequenced sample: peripheral blood. The chain was built from TRBV2 and TRBJ1-5; the D gene assignment is ambiguous. The nucleotide sequence is given as TGTGCCAGCAGTGAAGCGCGGGGCAATCAGCCCCAGCATTTT. Its translation reads: CASSEARGNQPQHF. With the portions outside the CDR3 filled from the reference TRBV2 and TRBJ1-5 genes, the complete variable region becomes EPEVTQTPSHQVTQMGQEVILRCVPISNHLYFYWYRQILGQKVEFLVSFYNNEISEKSEIFDDQFSVERPDGSNFTLKIRSTKLEDSAMYFCASSEARGNQPQHFGDGTRLSIL.